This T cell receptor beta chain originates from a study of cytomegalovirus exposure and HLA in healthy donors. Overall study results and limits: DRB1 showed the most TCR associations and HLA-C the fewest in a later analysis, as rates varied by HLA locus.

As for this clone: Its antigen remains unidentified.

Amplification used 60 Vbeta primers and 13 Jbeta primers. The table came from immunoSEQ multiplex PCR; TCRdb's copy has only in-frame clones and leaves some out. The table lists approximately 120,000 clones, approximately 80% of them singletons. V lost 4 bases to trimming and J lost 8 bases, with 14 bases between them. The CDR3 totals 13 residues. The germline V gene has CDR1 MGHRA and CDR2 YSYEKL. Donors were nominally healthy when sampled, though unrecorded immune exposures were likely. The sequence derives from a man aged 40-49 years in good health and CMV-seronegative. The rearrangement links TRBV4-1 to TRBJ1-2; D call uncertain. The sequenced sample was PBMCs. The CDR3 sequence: CASSLRTTGGYTF. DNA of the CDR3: TGCGCCAGCAGCCTACGGACTACTGGGGGCTACACCTTC.